This paragraph covers one T cell receptor beta chain sequence. Its antigen is not yet known. No qualities accompany the bases; no much larger clone lies one base away. Whole blood was collected in K2EDTA tubes by collaborating institutions according to the institutions' own protocols. Collaborator samples were shipped for TCRbeta analysis as frozen whole blood, isolated PBMCs, or DNA extracted from either sample type. The sample comes from a study of blood T cell repertoires in COVID-19 (dated by TCRdb to about 2020). Describing the broader study: Collaborator samples came from the United States, Italy and Spain and covered acute and convalescent phases of COVID-19. The prospective study material was composed of cDNA or gDNA derived from T cells, B-cell-depleted T cells, or PBMCs. Sample metadata almost always included a de-identified subject ID, COVID-19 status, age in years and sex. Samples were obtained from the ongoing ImmuneRACE study (first 160 participants) and from over 1,000 subjects provided by 6 global collaborators. The repertoires were made available in a free public database intended to serve as a resource for research on the immune response to SARS-CoV-2. Subjects who had been exposed to COVID-19, were actively infected with it, or had recovered from it provided the deeply sampled blood TCRbeta repertoires that made up the dataset. Where available, HLA class I and class II types were taken from metadata supplied by the sample provider and were not determined by assay-based typing.

The germline V gene gives CDR1 as MRHNA and CDR2 as SNTAGT. The CDR3, from cysteine to phenylalanine, totals 13 residues. The CDR3 DNA has 39 bases and is translated from base 1. For this chain, trimming is 8 bases at the V end and 2 bases at the J end, and the number of junction bases without a gene match is 4. Results the study describes overall, beyond this receptor: The amount of clinical and demographic metadata varied by source and participant and was provided uncurated.

The immunoSEQ Assay, a bias-controlled multiplex PCR, was used to amplify TCRbeta CDR3 regions from genomic DNA. The authors' analysis ran thus. Nucleated cell counts per sample were estimated from amplification of reference gene primers within the assay. To quantify the absolute abundance of each unique TCRbeta CDR3 rearrangement, sequence reads were collapsed and filtered. Productive Simpson clonality was computed per sample as the square root of Simpson's diversity index over productive rearrangements. TCRdb obtained this table from immuneACCESS and retained in-frame rearrangements with V and J assigned. These tables miss some clones; where compared with another copy, unresolved V genes account for less than half of the shortfall, and the remainder is unexplained. V, J and clone size are taken as reported in that table, and D and trimming were inferred from the DNA itself. A total of over 95,000 clones appear in this sample, about 84% of them only once. The ten most abundant clones make up roughly 1.6% of the sample.

Sequencing was done on a sample of peripheral blood. This receptor was taken from a man aged 45-65 years with acute or convalescent COVID-19. The sequence links TRBV6-4 to TRBJ2-3; 7 central nucleotides agree with TRBD2. The nucleotide sequence is TGTGCCAGCGGGGAGGGCCACACAGATACGCAGTATTTT. Its translation is CASGEGHTDTQYF.